This section outlines one TCR beta chain sequence together with its context. What it recognizes is unknown. These data originate in a study of shared clonotypes between healthy human individuals. Study context: Three plates each covered CD4 naive and memory; CD8 naive two, CD8 memory one. General study findings and limits: For naive CD4 cells, roughly 5% of clonotypes were shared across a few donors. Measured sharing among donors was expected to vary with sequencing depth. Sampling was confined to blood; repertoires within tissues likely differ.

Per germline, CDR1 SNHLY and CDR2 FYNNEI. The ends lost 3 bases at V and 2 bases at J; junction bases unmatched: 12. The CDR3 covers 17 residues. The table came from immunoSEQ multiplex PCR; TCRdb's copy has only in-frame clones and leaves some out. The repertoire holds some 1.1 million clones, with roughly 80% as singletons. The TCR comes from a man between 18 and 29 years old in good health. Some clones in this sample may be carry-over from other donors' samples. This rearrangement joins TRBV2 to TRBJ2-7; 8 bases align to TRBD2. The source material was memory CD4+ T cells from PBMCs. Regarding subset: CD45RA-negative fraction. CDR3 sequence reads: CASSDRGTRAFPYEQYF. CDR3 bases: TGTGCCAGCAGTGACCGGGGGACTAGAGCCTTTCCCTACGAGCAGTACTTC.